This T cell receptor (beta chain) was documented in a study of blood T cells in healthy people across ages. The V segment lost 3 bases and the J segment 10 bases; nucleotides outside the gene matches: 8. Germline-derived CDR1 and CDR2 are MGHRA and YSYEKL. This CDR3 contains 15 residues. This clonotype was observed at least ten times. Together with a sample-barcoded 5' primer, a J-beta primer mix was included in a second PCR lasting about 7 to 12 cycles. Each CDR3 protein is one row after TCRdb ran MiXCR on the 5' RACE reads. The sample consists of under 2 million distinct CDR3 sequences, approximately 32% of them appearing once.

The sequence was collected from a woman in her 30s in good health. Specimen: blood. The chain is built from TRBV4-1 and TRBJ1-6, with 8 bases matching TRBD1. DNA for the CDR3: TGCGCCAGCAGCCACGAGGGGACAGGACAATCACCCCTCCACTTT. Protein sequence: CASSHEGTGQSPLHF.